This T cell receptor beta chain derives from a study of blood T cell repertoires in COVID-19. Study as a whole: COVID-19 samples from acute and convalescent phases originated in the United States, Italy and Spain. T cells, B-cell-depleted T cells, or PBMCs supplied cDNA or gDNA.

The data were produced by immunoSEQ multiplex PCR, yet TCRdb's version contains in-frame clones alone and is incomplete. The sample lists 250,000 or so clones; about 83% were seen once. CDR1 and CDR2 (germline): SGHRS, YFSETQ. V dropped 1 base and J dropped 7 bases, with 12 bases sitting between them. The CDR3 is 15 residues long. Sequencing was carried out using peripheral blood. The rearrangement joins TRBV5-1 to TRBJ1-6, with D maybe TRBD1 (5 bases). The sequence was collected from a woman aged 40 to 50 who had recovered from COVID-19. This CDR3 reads CASSLWTGGNSPLHF. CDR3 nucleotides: TGCGCCAGCAGCTTGTGGACGGGGGGGAATTCACCCCTCCACTTT.